This is a list of T cell receptor beta chains from one sample in a study of breast tumors, draining lymph nodes, adjacent tissues. TCRdb processed the multiplex PCR reads anew with MiXCR; each CDR3 protein has one entry. Of some 130,000 distinct CDR3 sequences detected, roughly 21% appear once; the ten largest clones hold more than 3%. Sample: axillary lymph node tissue. All receptors come from a female donor with breast cancer. Some clones in this sample may be carry-over from other donors' samples. Both conserved end residues are part of each CDR3. The D gene is left open where the match is weak. Rows may omit the clone size; those that give it use once, few, many or a size class.

size: many; length: 12; J: TRBJ2-2; V: TRBV7-2; D: .; CDR3: CASSVLRGELFF; DNA: TGTGCCAGCAGCGTACTTAGGGGGGAGCTGTTTTTT
size: .; length: 12; J: TRBJ2-1; V: TRBV6-2/TRBV6-3; D: .; CDR3: CASDGSGGEQFF; DNA: TGTGCCAGCGACGGGAGTGGGGGTGAGCAGTTCTTC
size: many; length: 15; J: TRBJ2-2; V: TRBV12-3/TRBV12-4; D: .; CDR3: CASSLYGSDTGELFF; DNA: TGTGCCAGCAGTTTATACGGGAGTGACACCGGGGAGCTGTTTTTT
size: many; length: 16; J: TRBJ2-3; V: TRBV5-1; D: .; CDR3: CASSSQPVGSTDTQYF; DNA: TGCGCCAGCAGCTCCCAACCAGTAGGAAGCACAGATACGCAGTATTTT
size: .; length: 15; J: TRBJ1-5; V: TRBV18; D: .; CDR3: CASSPAGNRNQPQHF; DNA: TGTGCCAGCTCACCGGCCGGGAACCGCAATCAGCCCCAGCATTTT
size: many; length: 15; J: TRBJ2-3; V: TRBV7-9; D: .; CDR3: CASSLGSSSTDTQYF; DNA: TGTGCCAGCAGCTTAGGCTCCTCTAGCACAGATACGCAGTATTTT
size: many; length: 16; J: TRBJ2-5; V: TRBV11-3; D: TRBD2; CDR3: CASSSGLAGGMETQYF; DNA: TGTGCCAGCAGCTCAGGACTAGCGGGAGGGATGGAGACCCAGTACTTC
size: many; length: 11; J: TRBJ2-3; V: TRBV10-3; D: .; CDR3: CAISDADTQYF; DNA: TGTGCCATCAGTGACGCAGATACGCAGTATTTT
size: many; length: 14; J: TRBJ1-2; V: TRBV30; D: .; CDR3: CAWSTQQGLGGYTF; DNA: TGTGCCTGGAGTACCCAACAGGGCCTCGGCGGCTACACCTTC
size: many; length: 14; J: TRBJ1-2; V: TRBV6-5; D: .; CDR3: CASSYGGTNYGYTF; DNA: TGTGCCAGCAGTTATGGCGGGACGAACTATGGCTACACCTTC
size: many; length: 15; J: TRBJ1-2; V: TRBV16; D: TRBD1; CDR3: CASTREGQADYGYTF; DNA: TGTGCCAGCACCCGGGAGGGACAGGCGGACTATGGCTACACCTTC
size: many; length: 14; J: TRBJ2-3; V: TRBV27; D: TRBD2; CDR3: CASSLLASTDTQYF; DNA: TGTGCCAGCAGCTTACTAGCGAGCACAGATACGCAGTATTTT
size: .; length: 15; J: TRBJ2-5; V: TRBV28; D: TRBD1; CDR3: CASSPTGQGQETQYF; DNA: TGTGCCAGCAGTCCCACGGGACAGGGGCAGGAGACCCAGTACTTC
size: many; length: 15; J: TRBJ2-7; V: TRBV5-1; D: .; CDR3: CASSLVGRAPYEQYF; DNA: TGCGCCAGCAGCTTGGTCGGGCGCGCTCCCTACGAGCAGTACTTC
size: many; length: 15; J: TRBJ2-2; V: TRBV7-9; D: .; CDR3: CASSLGSSNTGELFF; DNA: TGTGCCAGCAGCTTAGGGTCTTCGAACACCGGGGAGCTGTTTTTT
size: .; length: 14; J: TRBJ2-2; V: TRBV7-2; D: TRBD1; CDR3: CASSFTGGTGELFF; DNA: TGTGCCAGCAGTTTCACAGGGGGCACCGGGGAGCTGTTTTTT
size: many; length: 12; J: TRBJ1-3; V: TRBV7-9; D: .; CDR3: CASSLSGNTIYF; DNA: TGTGCCAGCAGCCTATCTGGAAACACCATATATTTT
size: many; length: 15; J: TRBJ1-6; V: TRBV3-1; D: .; CDR3: CASSQESGGRSPLHF; DNA: TGTGCCAGCAGCCAAGAGAGCGGGGGCAGGTCACCCCTCCACTTT
size: many; length: 12; J: TRBJ2-3; V: TRBV7-9; D: .; CDR3: CASRWGADTQYF; DNA: TGTGCTTCCCGGTGGGGCGCAGATACGCAGTATTTT
size: many; length: 13; J: TRBJ1-5; V: TRBV5-8; D: .; CDR3: CASSLERHQPQHF; DNA: TGTGCCAGCAGCTTGGAGCGACATCAGCCCCAGCATTTT
size: many; length: 13; J: TRBJ1-2; V: TRBV3-1; D: TRBD1; CDR3: CASSPRTGDGYTF; DNA: TGTGCCAGCAGCCCCCGGACAGGGGATGGCTACACCTTC
size: many; length: 15; J: TRBJ2-3; V: TRBV7-9; D: TRBD1; CDR3: CASSLPGQGRDTQYF; DNA: TGTGCCAGCAGCCTCCCGGGACAGGGTAGAGATACGCAGTATTTT
size: .; length: 17; J: TRBJ2-3; V: TRBV3-1; D: .; CDR3: CASSQILASIRTDTQYF; DNA: TGTGCCAGCAGCCAAATTCTCGCGAGTATTCGCACAGATACGCAGTATTTT
size: many; length: 15; J: TRBJ2-3; V: TRBV5-1; D: TRBD2; CDR3: CASSLDGTKTDTQYF; DNA: TGCGCCAGCAGCTTGGACGGGACTAAGACAGATACGCAGTATTTT
size: many; length: 14; J: TRBJ1-3; V: TRBV9; D: .; CDR3: CASSERLGRNTIYF; DNA: TGTGCCAGCAGCGAACGATTGGGCCGAAACACCATATATTTT
size: many; length: 15; J: TRBJ2-7; V: TRBV5-1; D: TRBD1; CDR3: CASSLARGTGTEQYF; DNA: TGCGCCAGCAGCTTGGCCAGGGGGACAGGGACCGAGCAGTACTTC
size: many; length: 17; J: TRBJ2-5; V: TRBV4-1; D: TRBD2; CDR3: CASSPQLLAGGPETQYF; DNA: TGCGCCAGCAGCCCACAACTTCTAGCGGGAGGGCCGGAGACCCAGTACTTC
size: many; length: 15; J: TRBJ1-6; V: TRBV27; D: TRBD1; CDR3: CASSAPGQGTSPLHF; DNA: TGTGCCAGCAGTGCCCCGGGACAGGGAACTTCACCCCTCCACTTT
size: many; length: 13; J: TRBJ2-1; V: TRBV7-6; D: .; CDR3: CASSLSRGGEQFF; DNA: TGTGCCAGCAGCTTATCCAGAGGTGGTGAGCAGTTCTTC
size: many; length: 10; J: TRBJ2-3; V: TRBV2; D: .; CDR3: CASSLDTQYF; DNA: TGTGCCAGCAGCCTAGATACGCAGTATTTT
size: many; length: 17; J: TRBJ1-2; V: TRBV11-2; D: .; CDR3: CASSLDRFTVDNYGYTF; DNA: TGTGCCAGCAGCTTAGATCGGTTCACGGTCGATAACTATGGCTACACCTTC
size: .; length: 13; J: TRBJ1-1; V: TRBV19; D: .; CDR3: CASSWEGNTEAFF; DNA: TGTGCCAGTAGTTGGGAGGGGAACACTGAAGCTTTCTTT
size: many; length: 14; J: TRBJ1-5; V: TRBV20-1; D: .; CDR3: CSARFAGGNQPQHF; DNA: TGCAGTGCTAGATTCGCAGGTGGCAATCAGCCCCAGCATTTT
size: .; length: 18; J: TRBJ1-3; V: TRBV6-1; D: TRBD1; CDR3: CASSEVGQGAVSGNAIYF; DNA: TGTGCCAGCAGTGAAGTCGGCCAGGGGGCGGTTAGTGGAAACGCCATATATTTT
size: many; length: 16; J: TRBJ2-2; V: TRBV24-1; D: TRBD1; CDR3: CATSDLLRQGSGELFF; DNA: TGTGCCACCAGTGATTTGCTTCGACAGGGGTCCGGGGAGCTGTTTTTT
size: many; length: 13; J: TRBJ2-1; V: TRBV20-1; D: TRBD1; CDR3: CSAADRDYNEQFF; DNA: TGCAGTGCAGCGGACAGGGACTACAATGAGCAGTTCTTC
size: many; length: 15; J: TRBJ2-7; V: TRBV3-1; D: TRBD2; CDR3: CASSLRTSGSYEQYF; DNA: TGTGCCAGCAGCCTTCGGACTAGCGGGAGCTACGAGCAGTACTTC